The 32 T cell receptor beta chains given below trace back to one sample, sequenced in a study of immune evolution from preneoplasia to lung adenocarcinoma (dated by TCRdb to the early 2020s). The library was obtained by the immunoSEQ multiplex PCR assay. This immuneACCESS table, as held by TCRdb, lists in-frame sequences with V and J called but not all clones. Of the missing ones, under half trace to an unresolved V gene in checked studies; the others have no known cause. Within this sample are around 3,800 clones, with approximately 80% of them counted one time only. The ten biggest clones cover 3% to 4% of the sample. Sample: FFPE minimally invasive lung adenocarcinoma tissue. The cell subset or site label of this sample denotes: micro-invasive lung adenocarcinoma (MIA). These receptors were obtained from a person between 60 and 69 years old with lung adenocarcinoma.

In this sample, this clone turned up once. The chain is built from TRBV5-4 and TRBJ2-1; 9 bases are shared with TRBD1. Germline V gives CDR1 SGHNT, CDR2 YYREEE (reference sequence). V gave up 1 base and J gave up 2 bases; unmatched junction bases: 4. The CDR3 runs 16 residues. The CDR3 loop is CASSLRQGVTYNEQFF. CDR3 nucleotides: TGTGCCAGCAGCTTGCGACAGGGGGTTACCTACAATGAGCAGTTCTTC.

The table lists this clone with a few counts. CDR3 region: CASSEGSGTSGPSYEQYF. CDR3 nucleotides: TGTGCCAGCAGCGAGGGCTCCGGGACTAGCGGGCCCTCCTACGAGCAGTACTTC. The chain links TRBV7-8 to TRBJ2-7, with 12 bases that match TRBD2. V lost 5 bases to trimming and J lost 0 bases; unmatched junction nucleotides: 11. Germline V gene sequence: CDR1 SGHVS, CDR2 FQNEAQ. CDR3 size: 18 residues.

In this sample, this clone turned up a few times. The chain uses TRBV2 and TRBJ2-7; D may be TRBD2 (5 bases). The length of the CDR3 is 13 residues. Germline loops: CDR1 SNHLY, CDR2 FYNNEI. V lost 6 bases to trimming and J lost 2 bases, with 11 bases between them. The CDR3 spells CASSRGFPYEQYF. The CDR3 DNA reads as TGTGCCAGCAGCCGGGGATTCCCCTACGAGCAGTACTTC.

In this sample, this clone turned up once. The chain employs TRBV9 and TRBJ2-1, with 10 positions matching TRBD2. Unmatched junction bases numbered 8, after V lost 4 bases and J lost 7 bases. The CDR3 length is 15 residues. Germline CDR1 SGDLS, CDR2 YYNGEE. The CDR3 nucleotides read TGTGCCAGCAGCTCCCTAGCGGGAGTAGGTAATGAGCAGTTCTTC. Translated: CASSSLAGVGNEQFF.

The V and J genes are TRBV7-6 and TRBJ1-4; D may be TRBD1 (5 bases). Germline assignment: CDR1 SGHVS and CDR2 FNYEAQ. This CDR3 is 17 amino acids long. V lost 3 bases to trimming and J lost 3 bases, with 17 bases between them. CDR3: CASSFTPPGASNEKLFF. The CDR3, as DNA: TGTGCCAGCAGCTTTACGCCCCCCGGGGCGTCTAATGAAAAACTGTTTTTT.

This sequence joins TRBV5-1 and TRBJ2-1; 9 bases align to TRBD2. V was pared by 3 bases and J by 8 bases, with 15 bases of the junction left unmatched. The CDR3 length is 17 residues. Per the germline V gene, CDR1 is SGHRS and CDR2 is YFSETQ. The DNA for the CDR3 is TGCGCCAGCAGCTCCTTGGGTAGCGGGAGCGGTGGCGATGAGCAGTTCTTC. Protein sequence: CASSSLGSGSGGDEQFF.

The rearrangement uses TRBV30 and TRBJ2-3, with D maybe TRBD1 (5 bases). Germline V CDR1 and CDR2: GTSNPN, SVGIG (reference sequence). The CDR3 runs to 13 residues. V was shortened by 3 bases and J by 3 bases, with 10 bases between the two germline ends. The CDR3 sequence: CAWSRDPTDTQYF. The CDR3 DNA reads TGTGCCTGGAGCAGGGATCCTACAGATACGCAGTATTTT.

J is TRBJ1-5 and V is TRBV4-1; D is ambiguous. This CDR3 comprises 15 residues. Trimming stripped 2 bases from V and 4 bases from J, with 12 bases between. CDR1 and CDR2 from the germline V gene are MGHRA and YSYEKL. In DNA form, the CDR3 reads TGCGCCAGCAGCCAACTCTGGAGGGAGAATCAGCCCCAGCATTTT. As protein: CASSQLWRENQPQHF.

This sequence joins TRBV19 and TRBJ1-5; D possibly corresponds to TRBD1 (5 bases). This CDR3 has 17 residues. Trimming removed 7 bases from V and 0 bases from J, with 19 bases in between. CDR1 and CDR2 (germline): LNHDA, SQIVND (reference sequence). CDR3 amino acids: CASNPARTPYSNQPQHF. CDR3 nucleotides: TGTGCCAGTAACCCAGCTCGGACACCGTATAGCAATCAGCCCCAGCATTTT.

The chain links TRBV7-9 to TRBJ2-7; TRBD1 is a possible D gene (6 bases). Looked up from germline, CDR1 is SEHNR and CDR2 is FQNEAQ (reference sequence). Trimming stripped 3 bases from V and 3 bases from J, with 9 bases between. The CDR3 loop spans 13 amino acids. The CDR3 DNA is TGTGCCAGCAGCTTTCTAGGGGGCTACGAGCAGTACTTC. It yields the protein CASSFLGGYEQYF. Drawing the rest from reference TRBV7-9 and TRBJ2-7, the complete variable domain is DTGVSQNPRHKITKRGQNVTFRCDPISEHNRLYWYRQTLGQGPEFLTYFQNEAQLEKSRLLSDRFSAERPKGSFSTLEIQRTEQGDSAMYLCASSFLGGYEQYFGPGTRLTVT.

The table lists this clone with a count of one. The gene calls are TRBV11-3 and TRBJ2-7; the D gene is possibly TRBD2 (5 bases). The V end was cut by 5 bases, the J end by 2 bases, with 13 bases between. This CDR3 is built from 14 residues. In germline, CDR1 is SGHNT, CDR2 YENEEA. The CDR3 DNA reads as TGTGCCAGCAGCGCCGGGATTCCTCCCTACGAGCAGTACTTC. As protein: CASSAGIPPYEQYF. The full variable domain, in which reference TRBV11-3 and TRBJ2-7 provide the parts outside the CDR3, is EAGVVQSPRYKIIEKKQPVAFWCNPISGHNTLYWYLQNLGQGPELLIRYENEEAVDDSQLPKDRFSAERLKGVDSTLKIQPAELGDSAVYLCASSAGIPPYEQYFGPGTRLTVT.

The J gene is TRBJ2-6, the V gene TRBV6-4, with D hard to call. Germline-derived CDR1 and CDR2 are MRHNA and SNTAGT. V gave up 2 bases and J gave up 0 bases, with 2 bases separating them. This CDR3 is built from 14 residues. The CDR3 here is CASSDNSGANVLTF. The CDR3, as DNA: TGTGCCAGCAGTGACAACTCTGGGGCCAACGTCCTGACTTTC.

In DNA, the CDR3 is TGTGCCAGCAGCATGACAGCGACCTCTGGAAACACCATATATTTT. This translates into CASSMTATSGNTIYF. The V and J genes are TRBV28 and TRBJ1-3; tentative D call: TRBD1 (5 bases). The CDR3 consists of 15 residues. CDR1 and CDR2 from the germline V gene are MDHEN and SYDVKM. The V end lost 6 bases, the J end lost 0 bases, and 12 bases lay between the germline ends.

The chain employs TRBV28 and TRBJ2-4; D gene unclear. There are 16 residues in the CDR3. The germline V gene has CDR1 MDHEN and CDR2 SYDVKM. V was trimmed by 4 bases and J by 0 bases, leaving 13 bases between them. CDR3 residues: CASSSSRVLAKNIQYF. The CDR3 DNA reads TGTGCCAGCAGTTCCTCCCGTGTCCTAGCCAAAAACATTCAGTACTTC.

The chain employs TRBV30 and TRBJ1-5; D might be TRBD1 (5 bases). The V end was cut by 4 bases, the J end by 3 bases, with 10 bases between. There are 13 residues in the CDR3. The germline V gene has CDR1 GTSNPN and CDR2 SVGIG (reference sequence). The CDR3 region has the DNA TGTGCCTGGAATACAGGCTTCAATCAGCCCCAGCATTTT. It encodes CAWNTGFNQPQHF. The full variable domain, in which reference TRBV30 and TRBJ1-5 provide the parts outside the CDR3, is SQTIHQWPATLVQPVGSPLSLECTVEGTSNPNLYWYRQAAGRGLQLLFYSVGIGQISSEVPQNLSASRPQDRQFILSSKKLLLSDSGFYLCAWNTGFNQPQHFGDGTRLSIL.

The chain is built from TRBV28 and TRBJ1-1, with a weak D call TRBD1 (5 bases). The V gene lost 10 bases and the J gene lost 2 bases, with 11 bases spanning the gap. The CDR3 runs to 12 residues. The germline V gene encodes CDR1 MDHEN and CDR2 SYDVKM. The CDR3 sequence: CATLRGNTEAFF. CDR3 DNA sequence: TGTGCCACTCTTAGGGGAAACACTGAAGCTTTCTTT.

This clone was detected only once. The J gene is TRBJ2-5, the V gene TRBV7-2, with 12 nucleotides matching TRBD2. Germline CDR1 and CDR2: SGHTA and FQGNSA. V lost 8 bases to trimming and J lost 4 bases; unmatched junction nucleotides: 8. CDR3 size: 15 residues. The CDR3 DNA reads TGTGCCAGCTCCCGACTAGCGGGAGTTCCAGAGACCCAGTACTTC. Amino acids: CASSRLAGVPETQYF.

The chain joins TRBV5-1 to TRBJ1-5; D gene uncertain. The CDR3 has 15 residues. Trimming removed 0 bases at V and 7 bases at J, with 14 bases between. CDR1 is SGHRS and CDR2 is YFSETQ in the germline V gene. DNA for the CDR3: TGCGCCAGCAGCTTGGAGGCAGGACTAGGCCAGCCCCAGCATTTT. The encoded protein is CASSLEAGLGQPQHF.

The chain recombines TRBV11-3 with TRBJ2-1, with 7 bases fitting TRBD2. Trimming cost V 0 bases and J 3 bases; bases outside gene matches: 5. This CDR3 contains 16 residues. The germline V gene has CDR1 SGHNT and CDR2 YENEEA. The CDR3 spells CASSLDAAGFYNEQFF. CDR3 DNA sequence: TGTGCCAGCAGCTTAGACGCAGCGGGATTCTACAATGAGCAGTTCTTC. Full variable domain (remainder filled in from reference TRBV11-3 and TRBJ2-1): EAGVVQSPRYKIIEKKQPVAFWCNPISGHNTLYWYLQNLGQGPELLIRYENEEAVDDSQLPKDRFSAERLKGVDSTLKIQPAELGDSAVYLCASSLDAAGFYNEQFFGPGTRLTVL.

The rearrangement uses TRBV5-4 and TRBJ2-2; 8 nucleotides match TRBD2. The CDR3 covers 16 residues. Looked up from germline, CDR1 is SGHNT and CDR2 is YYREEE (reference sequence). With V trimmed by 1 base and J by 1 base, 3 bases remained unmatched. CDR3 region: CASSLLTSGNTGELFF. The CDR3 DNA sequence: TGTGCCAGCAGCTTGTTAACTAGCGGGAACACCGGGGAGCTGTTTTTT.

The rearrangement joins TRBV5-1 to TRBJ2-5; 8 bases match TRBD1. With 5 bases clipped from V and 7 bases from J, the junction kept 10 bases outside the gene matches. CDR1 and CDR2 (germline): SGHRS, YFSETQ. The CDR3 is 14 amino acids. CDR3 DNA sequence: TGCGCCAGCAGTCCTATCGGGACAGGAGGGACCCAGTACTTC. As protein: CASSPIGTGGTQYF.

This chain joins TRBV6-5 and TRBJ2-3; 7 bases line up with TRBD2. This CDR3 has 15 residues. Germline V CDR1 and CDR2: MNHEY, SVGAGI. The V gene end was trimmed by 8 bases and the J gene end by 5 bases; junction bases not matched to a gene: 13. CDR3 sequence: CASAGEEFRKDTQYF. CDR3 coding DNA: TGTGCCAGCGCGGGAGAGGAGTTCCGGAAAGATACGCAGTATTTT.

The rearrangement joins TRBV6-5 to TRBJ2-7; TRBD1 agrees at 9 bases. The trim removed 0 bases at V and 4 bases at J, leaving 7 bases unmatched. CDR3 length: 16 amino acids. Germline V gene data show CDR1 as MNHEY and CDR2 as SVGAGI. The CDR3 reads CASSYSIPGQGYEQYF. The CDR3 DNA sequence: TGTGCCAGCAGTTACTCGATACCTGGACAGGGGTACGAGCAGTACTTC.

The chain is built from TRBV2 and TRBJ2-3; 10 bases are a match to TRBD2. Germline V gives CDR1 SNHLY, CDR2 FYNNEI. CDR3 length: 15 amino acids. With 4 bases clipped from V and 0 bases from J, the junction kept 1 base outside the gene matches. CDR3 region: CASSVTSGSTDTQYF. DNA for the CDR3: TGTGCCAGCAGTGTGACTAGCGGGAGCACAGATACGCAGTATTTT.

The genes are TRBV2 and TRBJ2-1; D may be TRBD2 (6 bases). The germline V gene has CDR1 SNHLY and CDR2 FYNNEI. Trimming left V 6 bases short and J 8 bases short, with 8 bases between. This CDR3 is built from 11 residues. This chain's CDR3 is CASRGLYEQFF. The CDR3 DNA sequence: TGTGCCAGCAGGGGACTTTATGAGCAGTTCTTC.

This clone was counted a few times. The V and J genes are TRBV9 and TRBJ2-2; no clear D gene. The V gene lost 4 bases and the J gene lost 2 bases, with 6 bases spanning the gap. The CDR3 contains 13 residues. CDR1 is SGDLS, CDR2 YYNGEE, per germline. DNA of the CDR3: TGTGCCAGCAGCATTGTAAACACCGGGGAGCTGTTTTTT. This gives the protein CASSIVNTGELFF. Full variable domain (rest looked up from reference TRBV9 and TRBJ2-2): DSGVTQTPKHLITATGQRVTLRCSPRSGDLSVYWYQQSLDQGLQFLIQYYNGEERAKGNILERFSAQQFPDLHSELNLSSLELGDSALYFCASSIVNTGELFFGEGSRLTVL.

The chain joins TRBV5-1 to TRBJ2-7; 7 bases are shared with TRBD2. Trimming took 4 bases from V and 0 from J; bases not matched to a gene: 16. The CDR3 has 18 amino acids. Germline assignment: CDR1 SGHRS and CDR2 YFSETQ. CDR3 amino acids: CASSPLGPASGFSYEQYF. The DNA for the CDR3 is TGCGCCAGCAGCCCCCTCGGCCCGGCTAGCGGATTCTCCTACGAGCAGTACTTC.

The J gene is TRBJ2-5, the V gene TRBV5-1; D is tentatively TRBD1 or TRBD2 (7 bases each). The V gene's germline CDR1 is SGHRS and CDR2 YFSETQ. The CDR3 is made up of 15 amino acids. V dropped 0 bases and J dropped 4 bases, with 13 bases sitting between them. CDR3 residues: CASSLGEGASETQYF. CDR3 nucleotide sequence: TGCGCCAGCAGCTTGGGGGAGGGGGCGTCAGAGACCCAGTACTTC. Combining the CDR3 with reference TRBV5-1 and TRBJ2-5 gives the whole variable domain KAGVTQTPRYLIKTRGQQVTLSCSPISGHRSVSWYQQTPGQGLQFLFEYFSETQRNKGNFPGRFSGRQFSNSRSEMNVSTLELGDSALYLCASSLGEGASETQYFGPGTRLLVL.

The table lists this clone with a few counts. This chain connects TRBV7-9 to TRBJ1-2; 10 bases are shared with TRBD1. The CDR3 consists of 14 residues. V dropped 3 bases and J dropped 5; count of bases not matched to a gene: 3. The germline V gene encodes CDR1 SEHNR and CDR2 FQNEAQ (reference sequence). CDR3: CASSFGQGEYGYTF. In DNA form, the CDR3 reads TGTGCCAGCAGCTTTGGACAGGGGGAATATGGCTACACCTTC.

The genes are TRBV28 and TRBJ2-7; 9 bases are shared with TRBD2. This CDR3 region has 14 residues. Germline CDR1 MDHEN, CDR2 SYDVKM. V shed 3 bases and J 5 bases; nucleotides not matched to a gene: 5. CDR3 nucleotides: TGTGCCAGCAGTTTGATAGCGGGAGACCACGAGCAGTACTTC. Encoded protein: CASSLIAGDHEQYF.

The chain couples TRBV15 to TRBJ2-7, with D possibly TRBD1 on 6 matching bases. V lost 5 bases and J lost 1, with 12 bases in between. This CDR3 has 14 residues. Germline V CDR1 and CDR2: LNHNV, YYDKDF (reference sequence). Here the CDR3 DNA reads TGTGCCACCAGCCCGGAAGGACAGTCCTACGAGCAGTACTTC. Encoded protein: CATSPEGQSYEQYF.

The CDR3 protein is CASSSIAGVKETQYF. The CDR3 DNA reads as TGCGCCAGCAGTTCAATAGCGGGAGTCAAAGAGACCCAGTACTTC. The rearrangement links TRBV5-1 to TRBJ2-5; 9 positions agree with TRBD2. The germline V gene has CDR1 SGHRS and CDR2 YFSETQ. The CDR3 is made up of 15 amino acids. V lost 5 bases, J lost 3 bases, and 8 bases stayed unmatched.